Below, 9 T cell receptor beta chains from the same sample are listed, as sequenced in a study of blood T cell repertoires in COVID-19. TCRdb's copy holds only in-frame clones and misses some; the assay was immunoSEQ multiplex PCR. The sample yields 55,000 to 75,000 clones, about 88% seen once. Sequenced input: peripheral blood. The receptors shown here come from a man in his fifties or sixties with acute or convalescent COVID-19.

This chain connects TRBV5-4 to TRBJ2-6; possible D gene TRBD2, 7 bases. The germline gives CDR1 SGHNT, CDR2 YYREEE (reference sequence). The V and J ends lost 3 bases and 2 bases respectively, with 12 bases between them. CDR3 size: 16 residues. CDR3 sequence reads: CASSWSGGTGANVLTF. The CDR3 region has the DNA TGTGCCAGCAGCTGGTCGGGGGGCACTGGGGCCAACGTCCTGACTTTC.

The chain combines TRBV18 with TRBJ1-4; D remains ambiguous. Between the trimmed V and J ends, which lost 2 bases and 5 bases, there was a span of 9 bases. The CDR3 has 14 amino acids. Germline loops: CDR1 KGHSH, CDR2 LQKENI. The chain's CDR3 is CASSPEGRNEKLFF. The DNA of the CDR3 is TGTGCCAGCTCACCAGAGGGTAGAAATGAAAAACTGTTTTTT. The full variable domain, completed using reference TRBV18 and TRBJ1-4, is NAGVMQNPRHLVRRRGQEARLRCSPMKGHSHVYWYRQLPEEGLKFMVYLQKENIIDESGMPKERFSAEFPKEGPSILRIQQVVRGDSAAYFCASSPEGRNEKLFFGSGTQLSVL.

The gene calls are TRBV7-2 and TRBJ2-7; TRBD1 might be the D (5 bases). Germline CDR1 SGHTA, CDR2 FQGNSA. Trimming pared 1 base from V and 4 bases from J, leaving 11 bases between. The CDR3 covers 14 residues. The CDR3 region is CASSLEGLTYEQYF. The CDR3 DNA follows: TGTGCCAGCAGCTTAGAGGGGCTTACTTACGAGCAGTACTTC.

This sequence joins TRBV7-8 and TRBJ2-1; D is perhaps TRBD1 (6 bases). CDR1 and CDR2 from the germline V gene are SGHVS and FQNEAQ. The V gene lost 0 bases and the J gene lost 0 bases, with 15 bases spanning the gap. The CDR3 is made up of 18 amino acids. CDR3 region: CASSLAKGDRLSYNEQFF. The CDR3 DNA reads as TGTGCCAGCAGCTTAGCAAAGGGGGACCGACTCTCCTACAATGAGCAGTTCTTC.

The chain employs TRBV28 and TRBJ2-7; 7 nucleotides line up with TRBD1. Germline values: CDR1 MDHEN, CDR2 SYDVKM. With 4 bases clipped from V and 6 bases from J, the junction kept 9 bases outside the gene matches. The CDR3 contains 14 residues. In DNA, the CDR3 is TGTGCCAGCAGTTACCCCACGACAGGGCGCGAGCAGTACTTC. It encodes CASSYPTTGREQYF.

This rearrangement joins TRBV5-6 to TRBJ1-1, with 7 bases that match TRBD1. V shed 1 base, J shed 5 bases, and the junction held 8 bases outside the gene matches. Germline V gene data show CDR1 as SGHDT and CDR2 as YYEEEE. This CDR3 comprises 15 residues. CDR3 sequence: CASSLRTGRGTEAFF. CDR3 DNA: TGTGCCAGCAGCTTGCGGACAGGTAGGGGGACTGAAGCTTTCTTT.

The V and J genes are TRBV7-8 and TRBJ2-4, with D possibly being TRBD2 (6 bases). The germline CDR1 and CDR2 sequences are SGHVS and FQNEAQ. The CDR3 extends over 14 amino acids. Trimming took 2 bases from V and 7 from J, leaving 12 bases between them. The CDR3 here is CASSLMVGTNIQYF. The CDR3 region has the DNA TGTGCCAGCAGCTTAATGGTGGGGACTAACATTCAGTACTTC.

V and J are TRBV7-9 and TRBJ1-2; 8 positions match TRBD1. Germline assignment: CDR1 SEHNR and CDR2 FQNEAQ (reference sequence). The CDR3 consists of 15 residues. The V gene end was trimmed by 1 base and the J gene end by 4 bases; junction bases not matched to a gene: 5. The CDR3 reads CASSLGDRPTYGYTF. The CDR3, as DNA: TGTGCCAGCAGCTTAGGGGACAGGCCAACCTATGGCTACACCTTC.

The genes are TRBV6-1 and TRBJ2-1; D call uncertain. The germline CDR1 and CDR2 sequences are MNHNS and SASEGT. The CDR3 extends over 16 amino acids. The germline V and J ends were trimmed by 3 bases and 0 bases, with 12 bases remaining between them. DNA of the CDR3: TGTGCCAGCAGTGAGCGAGACATTTCCTCCTACAATGAGCAGTTCTTC. This encodes CASSERDISSYNEQFF.